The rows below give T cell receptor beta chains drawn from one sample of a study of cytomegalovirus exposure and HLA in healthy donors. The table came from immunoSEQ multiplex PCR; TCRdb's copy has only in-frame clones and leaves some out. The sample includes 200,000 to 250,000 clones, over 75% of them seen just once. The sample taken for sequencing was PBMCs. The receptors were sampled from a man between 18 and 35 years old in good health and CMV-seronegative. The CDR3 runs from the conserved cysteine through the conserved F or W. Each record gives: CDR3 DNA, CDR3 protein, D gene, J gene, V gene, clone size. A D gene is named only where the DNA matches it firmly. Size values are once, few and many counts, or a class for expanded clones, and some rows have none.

CDR3nt: TGTGCCAGCAGTCGGCCACTAAATTCACCCCTCCACTTT; CDR3aa: CASSRPLNSPLHF; d_gene: .; j_gene: TRBJ1-6; v_gene: TRBV27; abundance: .
CDR3nt: TGTGCCAGCAGCTCGGTGGGACTAGCGGGGGGTACGAACACCGGGGAGCTGTTTTTT; CDR3aa: CASSSVGLAGGTNTGELFF; d_gene: TRBD2; j_gene: TRBJ2-2; v_gene: TRBV5-6; abundance: .
CDR3nt: TGTGCCAGTAGTATAGGCGGGAGCACAGATACGCAGTATTTT; CDR3aa: CASSIGGSTDTQYF; d_gene: .; j_gene: TRBJ2-3; v_gene: TRBV19; abundance: .
CDR3nt: TGCGCCAGCAGCCGGCACCCCGGACAAGCCTACGAGCAGTACTTC; CDR3aa: CASSRHPGQAYEQYF; d_gene: .; j_gene: TRBJ2-7; v_gene: TRBV4-3; abundance: .
CDR3nt: TGTGCCAGCAGCTTGGGACAGGGGGTAACTGAAGCTTTCTTT; CDR3aa: CASSLGQGVTEAFF; d_gene: TRBD1; j_gene: TRBJ1-1; v_gene: TRBV5-4; abundance: .
CDR3nt: TGTGCCAGCAGCTTAGTAGGGGGGGACACAGATACGCAGTATTTT; CDR3aa: CASSLVGGDTDTQYF; d_gene: .; j_gene: TRBJ2-3; v_gene: TRBV7-2; abundance: .
CDR3nt: TGTGCCAGCAGAAACCGGGGAGGGGCGAGCACAGATACGCAGTATTTT; CDR3aa: CASRNRGGASTDTQYF; d_gene: TRBD2; j_gene: TRBJ2-3; v_gene: TRBV27; abundance: .
CDR3nt: TGTGCCAGCAGCTTGGACAGGGTGAACACTGAAGCTTTCTTT; CDR3aa: CASSLDRVNTEAFF; d_gene: TRBD1; j_gene: TRBJ1-1; v_gene: TRBV6-5; abundance: .
CDR3nt: TGTGCCAGCAGCGGGACTAGCGGGAGGGGGTCCTACAATGAGCAGTTCTTC; CDR3aa: CASSGTSGRGSYNEQFF; d_gene: TRBD2; j_gene: TRBJ2-1; v_gene: TRBV11-2; abundance: once
CDR3nt: TGTGCCTGGAGTGAATCAGCGGGATTGTTTGATACGCAGTATTTT; CDR3aa: CAWSESAGLFDTQYF; d_gene: TRBD2; j_gene: TRBJ2-3; v_gene: TRBV30; abundance: .
CDR3nt: TGTGCCAGCAGCTTGGACCGACTAGCGGGAGCCAACAATGAGCAGTTCTTC; CDR3aa: CASSLDRLAGANNEQFF; d_gene: TRBD2; j_gene: TRBJ2-1; v_gene: TRBV5-4; abundance: .
CDR3nt: TGTGCCAGCAGTTACGGGTACAGTAAGACCCAGTACTTC; CDR3aa: CASSYGYSKTQYF; d_gene: .; j_gene: TRBJ2-5; v_gene: TRBV6-5; abundance: .
CDR3nt: TGTGCCAGCAGCCAAGATGGGACAGGGGTTTACGGTGAGCAGTTCTTC; CDR3aa: CASSQDGTGVYGEQFF; d_gene: TRBD1; j_gene: TRBJ2-1; v_gene: TRBV4-2; abundance: .
CDR3nt: TGTGCCAGCAGCTTAGAGGTCTCCTACGAGCAGTACTTC; CDR3aa: CASSLEVSYEQYF; d_gene: .; j_gene: TRBJ2-7; v_gene: TRBV11-2; abundance: .
CDR3nt: TGTGCCAGCTCACCCTATACCGGGACTAGCGGCTACGAGCAGTACTTC; CDR3aa: CASSPYTGTSGYEQYF; d_gene: TRBD2; j_gene: TRBJ2-7; v_gene: TRBV18; abundance: .
CDR3nt: TGTGCCAGCAGCCAAGGGACAGGGGGTTCACCCCTCCACTTT; CDR3aa: CASSQGTGGSPLHF; d_gene: TRBD1; j_gene: TRBJ1-6; v_gene: TRBV9; abundance: .
CDR3nt: TGTGCCAGCACTCCAGCGGGGGGTTTAGGCACAGATACGCAGTATTTT; CDR3aa: CASTPAGGLGTDTQYF; d_gene: TRBD2; j_gene: TRBJ2-3; v_gene: TRBV27; abundance: .
CDR3nt: TGTGCCAGCAGCGTCAGTACAGAGAACACTGAAGCTTTCTTT; CDR3aa: CASSVSTENTEAFF; d_gene: .; j_gene: TRBJ1-1; v_gene: TRBV9; abundance: .
CDR3nt: TGTGCCAGCAGTAACGGGAACACTGAAGCTTTCTTT; CDR3aa: CASSNGNTEAFF; d_gene: .; j_gene: TRBJ1-1; v_gene: TRBV25-1; abundance: .
CDR3nt: TGTGCCAGCCAACAGGGTTGCAATCAGCCCCAGCATTTT; CDR3aa: CASQQGCNQPQHF; d_gene: .; j_gene: TRBJ1-5; v_gene: TRBV6-4; abundance: .
CDR3nt: TGTGCCAGCAGTTTACGGCGGGACGGCAATCAGCCCCAGCATTTT; CDR3aa: CASSLRRDGNQPQHF; d_gene: .; j_gene: TRBJ1-5; v_gene: TRBV28; abundance: .
CDR3nt: TGTGCCAGCAGTACCCATACAGGGTCGGGAACTGAAGCTTTCTTT; CDR3aa: CASSTHTGSGTEAFF; d_gene: .; j_gene: TRBJ1-1; v_gene: TRBV6-5; abundance: once
CDR3nt: TGTGCCAGCTCTTCGGACAGGGAAGGCCCTGGCTACACCTTC; CDR3aa: CASSSDREGPGYTF; d_gene: TRBD1; j_gene: TRBJ1-2; v_gene: TRBV7-9; abundance: once
CDR3nt: TGTGCCAGCAGTCAGGGTCAGACCCAGTACTTC; CDR3aa: CASSQGQTQYF; d_gene: .; j_gene: TRBJ2-5; v_gene: TRBV6-5; abundance: .
CDR3nt: TGTGCCAGCAGTGTACCGGGTTCAGATACGCAGTATTTT; CDR3aa: CASSVPGSDTQYF; d_gene: .; j_gene: TRBJ2-3; v_gene: TRBV28; abundance: .
CDR3nt: TGTGCCAGCTCACCATCGGGTGAATATGGCTACACCTTC; CDR3aa: CASSPSGEYGYTF; d_gene: .; j_gene: TRBJ1-2; v_gene: TRBV18; abundance: .
CDR3nt: TGTGCCAGCAGTGAAGGAGGAGGGAATGAAAAACTGTTTTTT; CDR3aa: CASSEGGGNEKLFF; d_gene: .; j_gene: TRBJ1-4; v_gene: TRBV6-1; abundance: .
CDR3nt: TGTGCCAGCAGTCAACTCCTTGAACGGACTGAAGCTTTCTTT; CDR3aa: CASSQLLERTEAFF; d_gene: .; j_gene: TRBJ1-1; v_gene: TRBV27; abundance: .
CDR3nt: TGTGCCAGCAGTGACCCGGTGACAGGGGGCCGGTCACCCCTCCACTTT; CDR3aa: CASSDPVTGGRSPLHF; d_gene: TRBD1; j_gene: TRBJ1-6; v_gene: TRBV25-1; abundance: .